The next 17 T cell receptor beta chains were all read from a single sample in a study of T cell responses to AZD1222 COVID-19 vaccine. The protocol was immunoSEQ multiplex PCR, while the TCRdb copy is restricted to in-frame clones and leaves out a portion. Of 80,000 to 90,000 clones listed, 89% are singletons. The source was peripheral blood, collected on day 0 of AZD1222 vaccination. The receptors were sampled from an adult in good health.

The chain has TRBV24-1 and TRBJ2-2, with TRBD1 matching over 9 bases. After removal of 3 bases from V and 3 bases from J, the junction contained 7 bases not matched to a gene. Per germline, CDR1 KGHDR and CDR2 SFDVKD. The CDR3 contains 17 residues. The CDR3 is CATSDAGTGTDTGELFF. CDR3 nucleotide sequence: TGTGCCACCAGTGATGCCGGGACAGGGACCGACACCGGGGAGCTGTTTTTT.

The gene calls are TRBV7-2 and TRBJ1-2; D is perhaps TRBD1 (5 bases). V gave up 3 bases and J gave up 4 bases, with 9 bases separating them. This CDR3 has 13 amino acids. CDR1 is SGHTA and CDR2 is FQGNSA in the germline V gene. The CDR3 loop reads CASSLDTLYGYTF. Written as DNA, the CDR3 is TGTGCCAGCAGCTTGGACACCCTCTATGGCTACACCTTC.

This clone has just a few counts. The rearrangement links TRBV12-3 or TRBV12-4 to TRBJ1-6; D is unclear. The germline V and J ends were trimmed by 6 bases and 4 bases, with 7 bases remaining between them. There are 13 residues in the CDR3. CDR3 bases: TGTGCCAGCAGCGACCTTTATAATTCACCCCTCCACTTT. This encodes CASSDLYNSPLHF.

V is TRBV10-3 and J is TRBJ2-3; possibly TRBD1 or TRBD2 for D (5 bases each). Germline CDR1 reads ENHRY; CDR2 reads SYGVKD. V dropped 6 bases and J dropped 0 bases, with 7 bases sitting between them. This CDR3 is 13 amino acids long. The CDR3 region is CAIRGDSTDTQYF. The DNA for the CDR3 is TGTGCCATCAGGGGGGACAGCACAGATACGCAGTATTTT.

This chain links TRBV5-4 with TRBJ1-6; TRBD1 matches 10 bases. Germline CDR1 reads SGHNT; CDR2 reads YYREEE (reference sequence). J was trimmed by 8 bases and V by 3 bases; bases with no gene match: 8. The CDR3 consists of 16 residues. CDR3 in DNA: TGTGCCAGCAGCTCCCTAGGTGACAGGGGGCATTCACCCCTCCACTTT. Translating gives CASSSLGDRGHSPLHF.

The chain is built from TRBV10-3 and TRBJ2-1, with D uncertain. Germline V gene data show CDR1 as ENHRY and CDR2 as SYGVKD. The CDR3 length is 15 residues. Trimming took off 1 base at V and 6 bases at J, with 13 bases between the two ends. CDR3 sequence: CAISELSSWVNEQFF. In DNA form, the CDR3 reads TGTGCCATCAGTGAGTTAAGCTCCTGGGTCAATGAGCAGTTCTTC.

In DNA form, the CDR3 reads TGTGCCAGCAGCTGGGGACTACACAATGAGCAGTTCTTC. Amino acid sequence: CASSWGLHNEQFF. This chain uses TRBV11-2 with TRBJ2-1; 7 bases map to TRBD2. Per the germline V gene, CDR1 is SGHAT and CDR2 is FQNNGV. V trimming: 4 bases; J trimming: 5 bases; junction bases outside the gene matches: 2. The CDR3 sequence is 13 residues long.

The rearrangement links TRBV12-3 or TRBV12-4 to TRBJ2-7; D uncertain. This CDR3 region has 13 residues. Trimming left V 3 bases short and J 3 bases short, with 9 bases between. DNA of the CDR3: TGTGCCAGCAGTTTTGGGCAGAACTACGAGCAGTACTTC. It is translated as CASSFGQNYEQYF.

The chain couples TRBV5-1 to TRBJ2-5; TRBD2 is a possible D gene (6 bases). The CDR3 length is 16 residues. The germline CDR1 and CDR2 sequences are SGHRS and YFSETQ. V was clipped by 4 bases and J by 2 bases, with 18 bases between them. The CDR3 loop reads CASSERTGAWQETQYF. CDR3 sequence (DNA): TGCGCCAGCAGCGAACGAACGGGAGCTTGGCAAGAGACCCAGTACTTC.

This chain joins TRBV7-2 and TRBJ2-1; weak D call: TRBD1 (6 bases). Looked up from germline, CDR1 is SGHTA and CDR2 is FQGNSA. CDR3 length: 16 residues. The V end lost 4 bases, the J end lost 3 bases, and 16 bases lay between the germline ends. CDR3 residues: CASSSQTGRGYNEQFF. CDR3 coding DNA: TGTGCCAGCAGCTCGCAAACAGGGCGAGGCTACAATGAGCAGTTCTTC.

The chain employs TRBV4-1 and TRBJ2-7; 12 nucleotides agree with TRBD2. V lost 1 base and J lost 3; bases outside the gene matches: 4. The CDR3 extends over 16 amino acids. Germline V gene data show CDR1 as MGHRA and CDR2 as YSYEKL. CDR3 protein: CASSQALAGGLYEQYF. The CDR3, as DNA: TGCGCCAGCAGCCAAGCCCTAGCGGGAGGGCTCTACGAGCAGTACTTC.

In this sample, this clone turned up a few times. The chain links TRBV15 to TRBJ2-7; 9 nucleotides agree with TRBD1. The CDR3 totals 16 residues. In germline, CDR1 is LNHNV, CDR2 YYDKDF (reference sequence). V was clipped by 0 bases and J by 1 base; unmatched bases: 4. DNA for the CDR3: TGTGCCACCAGCAGAGATAGGGACAGGGCTTCCTACGAGCAGTACTTC. It translates to CATSRDRDRASYEQYF.

The V and J genes are TRBV5-4 and TRBJ1-2; 10 bases line up with TRBD1. Germline-derived CDR1 and CDR2 are SGHNT and YYREEE (reference sequence). Trimming took 4 bases from V and 4 from J; bases not matched to a gene: 4. This CDR3 region has 14 residues. In DNA form, the CDR3 reads TGTGCCAGCAGCCGAGGGGACAGGGGCTATGGCTACACCTTC. It yields the protein CASSRGDRGYGYTF. Filled out from reference TRBV5-4 and TRBJ1-2, the complete variable domain reads ETGVTQSPTHLIKTRGQQVTLRCSSQSGHNTVSWYQQALGQGPQFIFQYYREEENGRGNFPPRFSGLQFPNYSSELNVNALELDDSALYLCASSRGDRGYGYTFGSGTRLTVV.

This sequence joins TRBV5-1 and TRBJ2-1; 9 nucleotides line up with TRBD1. Losses at the gene ends were 4 bases for V and 6 bases for J; bases not matched to a gene: 5. This CDR3 has 14 amino acids. Germline values: CDR1 SGHRS, CDR2 YFSETQ. This CDR3 is CASSPRGQGNEQFF. CDR3 nucleotide sequence: TGCGCCAGCAGCCCGCGGGGACAGGGCAATGAGCAGTTCTTC.

V and J are TRBV6-1 and TRBJ1-5; weak D call: TRBD1 (5 bases). Germline loops: CDR1 MNHNS, CDR2 SASEGT. The CDR3 sequence is 16 residues long. V shed 8 bases and J shed 0 bases, with 17 bases lying between them. CDR3 region: CASGGATSDSNQPQHF. The CDR3 DNA reads TGTGCCAGCGGTGGGGCGACCTCGGATAGCAATCAGCCCCAGCATTTT.

V gene TRBV19 combines with J gene TRBJ2-3, with 9 bases lining up with TRBD1. V lost 0 bases, J lost 1 base, and 11 bases stayed unmatched. This CDR3 spans 19 amino acids. In germline, CDR1 is LNHDA, CDR2 SQIVND (reference sequence). DNA for the CDR3: TGTGCCAGTAGTATAGAGAAGATGACAGGGGGTCGGGGCACAGATACGCAGTATTTT. This translates into CASSIEKMTGGRGTDTQYF.

The rearrangement joins TRBV12-5 to TRBJ2-7; D is ambiguous. Trimming removed 2 bases at V and 4 bases at J, with 6 bases between. Germline V lookup: CDR1 LGHNT, CDR2 FRNRAP. The CDR3 sequence is 12 residues long. The CDR3 nucleotides read TGTGCTAGTGGTTTGACAGCTTACGAGCAGTACTTC. Protein: CASGLTAYEQYF.